This entry lists 9 T cell receptor beta chains sequenced from one sample in a study of long-term antiretroviral therapy in people with HIV. It was version v3.0 of the immunoSEQ assay that was run at survey level. Measured with immunoSEQ multiplex PCR; TCRdb has only the in-frame clones, and not every one. The table includes 20,000 to 25,000 clones, around 84% detected once. The sequencing here drew on unsorted PBMCs, taken 0.2 years after starting antiretroviral therapy. The receptors originated from a woman aged 25 to 45 with HIV.

The gene calls are TRBV30 and TRBJ2-2; no firm D call. V gave up 5 bases and J gave up 6 bases, with 7 bases separating them. Per germline, CDR1 GTSNPN and CDR2 SVGIG (reference sequence). The CDR3 runs 11 residues. CDR3 loop: CAWVNAGELFF. As DNA, the CDR3 is TGTGCCTGGGTTAACGCCGGGGAGCTGTTTTTT.

The CDR3 nucleotides are TGTGCCAGCAGCTTAGTCGGGACAGGGGAAGAGACCCAGTACTTC. Encoded protein: CASSLVGTGEETQYF. This chain links TRBV7-6 with TRBJ2-5; 10 bases match TRBD1. The CDR3 consists of 15 residues. Germline CDR1 reads SGHVS; CDR2 reads FNYEAQ. The J segment lost 3 bases and the V segment lost 1 base, leaving 2 bases of the junction unmatched.

The rearrangement joins TRBV15 to TRBJ2-1, with TRBD2 as a possible D gene (6 bases). The germline V gene encodes CDR1 LNHNV and CDR2 YYDKDF (reference sequence). The CDR3 has 14 amino acids. V lost 3 bases and J 3 bases, leaving 9 bases between the germline ends. The CDR3 nucleotides are TGTGCCACCAGCAGCGGGACTTTCTACAATGAGCAGTTCTTC. This sequence encodes CATSSGTFYNEQFF.

The chain is built from TRBV10-2 and TRBJ2-1, with 8 bases aligning to TRBD1. There are 15 residues in the CDR3. Trimming removed 3 bases from V and 5 bases from J; junction bases left unmatched: 6. Germline CDR1 and CDR2: WSHSY and SAAADI. The CDR3 DNA follows: TGCGCCAGCAGTGAATGGGACAGGCCGGACAATGAGCAGTTCTTC. As protein: CASSEWDRPDNEQFF.

The CDR3 bases are TGTGCCAGCAGCTCAGGACTGAGGGACAGACAAGAGACCCAGTACTTC. Residues: CASSSGLRDRQETQYF. V and J are TRBV7-2 and TRBJ2-5, with 7 nucleotides matching TRBD1. There are 16 residues in the CDR3. Per the germline V gene, CDR1 is SGHTA and CDR2 is FQGNSA. V dropped 4 bases and J dropped 2; count of bases not matched to a gene: 10.

This clone occurred once. CDR3 DNA sequence: TGTGCCAGCAGTTACTCCAGGGGGCGAGAGGCTTTCTTT. It is translated as CASSYSRGREAFF. This chain connects TRBV6-5 to TRBJ1-1, with 8 nucleotides matching TRBD1. J gave up 11 bases and V 0 bases, and 5 bases lay outside the gene matches. The CDR3 length is 13 residues. Germline values: CDR1 MNHEY, CDR2 SVGAGI.

The chain is built from TRBV2 and TRBJ2-7; D is uncertain. Between the trimmed V and J ends, which lost 6 bases and 4 bases, there was a span of 7 bases. Per the germline V gene, CDR1 is SNHLY and CDR2 is FYNNEI. This CDR3 has 11 residues. This CDR3 is CASSAEYEQYF. In DNA form, the CDR3 reads TGTGCCAGCAGCGCGGAGTACGAGCAGTACTTC.

This clone appeared a few times. The V gene is TRBV7-9, the J gene TRBJ1-6, with no clear D. Trimming removed 5 bases at V and 5 bases at J, with 4 bases between. The CDR3 contains 12 residues. In germline, CDR1 is SEHNR, CDR2 FQNEAQ (reference sequence). Here the CDR3 reads CASSRDNSPLHF. The CDR3 bases are TGTGCCAGCAGCCGTGATAATTCACCCCTCCACTTT.

The chain joins TRBV6-1 to TRBJ1-2; 7 positions agree with TRBD1. The V segment lost 1 base and the J segment 6 bases; nucleotides outside the gene matches: 5. CDR1 and CDR2 from the germline V gene are MNHNS and SASEGT. The CDR3 consists of 14 residues. The CDR3 region has the DNA TGTGCCAGCAGTGAAGGACAGGGTAGGGATGGCTACACCTTC. Translation gives CASSEGQGRDGYTF.